This TCR beta chain was retrieved from a study of CD4+ T cells in melanoma. Points on this clone: The antigen is not known.

Findings of the study overall: A reported correlation linked neoantigen-specific CD4+ T cells to CD8+, macrophage and B cell function. Diverse differentiation states were reported for melanoma neoantigen-specific CD4+ T cells.

Profiling relied on immunoSEQ multiplex PCR, and the TCRdb table lists in-frame clones only, not all of them. The sample has fewer than 20,000 clones, roughly 85% seen once. Per the germline V gene, CDR1 is MNHEY and CDR2 is SVGAGI. V lost 8 bases and J lost 2, with 10 bases in between. This CDR3 is 13 amino acids long. The receptor comes from a human donor with melanoma. V usage is TRBV6-5 and J usage is TRBJ2-1; the D gene is possibly TRBD2 (6 bases). The source material was cells from a culture (not recorded whether cultured in vitro). CDR3 in amino acids: CASSPGAYNEQFF. The CDR3 DNA is TGTGCCAGCTCACCGGGGGCCTACAATGAGCAGTTCTTC.